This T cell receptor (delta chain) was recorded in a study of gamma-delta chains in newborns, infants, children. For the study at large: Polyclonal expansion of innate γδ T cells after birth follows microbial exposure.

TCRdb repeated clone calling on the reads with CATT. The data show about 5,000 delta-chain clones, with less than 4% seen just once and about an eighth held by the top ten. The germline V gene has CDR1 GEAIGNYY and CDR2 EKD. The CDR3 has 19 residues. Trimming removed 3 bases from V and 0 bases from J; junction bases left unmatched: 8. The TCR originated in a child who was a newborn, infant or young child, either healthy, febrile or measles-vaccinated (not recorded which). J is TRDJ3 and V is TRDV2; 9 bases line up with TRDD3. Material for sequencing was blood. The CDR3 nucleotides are TGTGCCTGTGACGAAGTACTGGGGGAGAGCTCCTGGGACACCCGACAGATGTTTTTC. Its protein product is CACDEVLGESSWDTRQMFF.